This TCR beta chain was observed in a study of cytomegalovirus exposure and HLA in healthy donors. J was trimmed by 4 bases and V by 4 bases; bases with no gene match: 13. Germline V gene lookup returns CDR1 SGHVS and CDR2 FQNEAQ. CDR3 size: 17 residues. Vbeta (60) and Jbeta (13) primers were used in the PCR. The table came from immunoSEQ multiplex PCR; TCRdb's copy has only in-frame clones and leaves some out. There are about 170,000 clones in the sample; 82% occur only once, and roughly 1.5% lies in the top ten. Study results and caveats: Most subjects' HLA-A and HLA-B alleles were reportedly predicted from TCR beta sequences.

Concerning this clone itself: Its antigen is unknown.

Material: PBMCs. J is TRBJ2-7 and V is TRBV7-8, with 10 bases fitting TRBD1. This receptor was identified in a male donor in good health and CMV-seronegative. The CDR3 nucleotides read TGTGCCAGCAGCTCCTCTCCGGGACAGGGGATATCATACGAGCAGTACTTC. Translated, it gives CASSSSPGQGISYEQYF.